These 6 T cell receptor beta chains share one sample of origin, sequenced in a study of blood T cell repertoires in COVID-19. Only in-frame clones appear in the TCRdb table, and some are missing; sequencing was by immunoSEQ multiplex PCR. The table shows approximately 530,000 clones, with around 90% occurring only once. The sequencing sample was made of peripheral blood. The origin of the receptors is a woman aged 45 to 65 with COVID-19, enrolled during active disease.

The V gene is TRBV11-3, the J gene TRBJ1-2, with 7 bases aligning to TRBD1. CDR1 is SGHNT and CDR2 is YENEEA in the germline V gene. The CDR3 sequence is 13 residues long. J was trimmed by 8 bases and V by 4 bases; bases with no gene match: 7. The CDR3, as DNA: TGTGCCAGCAGCTCGACCCAGGGGGTCGGCTACACCTTC. This sequence encodes CASSSTQGVGYTF.

The genes are TRBV28 and TRBJ1-2; 8 nucleotides agree with TRBD1. There are 14 residues in the CDR3. After removal of 5 bases from V and 5 bases from J, the junction contained 7 bases not matched to a gene. The germline CDR1 and CDR2 sequences are MDHEN and SYDVKM. CDR3 coding DNA: TGTGCCAGCAGTCAATCCGGGACAGGATATGGCTACACCTTC. It yields the protein CASSQSGTGYGYTF.

The genes are TRBV5-4 and TRBJ2-1; 9 nucleotides line up with TRBD2. CDR1 SGHNT and CDR2 YYREEE come from the germline V gene (reference sequence). V lost 5 bases and J lost 7; bases outside the gene matches: 10. This CDR3 spans 15 amino acids. The CDR3 reads CASRVGLALGNEQFF. CDR3 DNA: TGTGCCAGCAGGGTGGGACTAGCCCTAGGAAATGAGCAGTTCTTC.

The chain uses TRBV6-1 and TRBJ1-1; a weak D match, TRBD1 (5 bases). V was cut by 0 bases and J by 5 bases, with 10 bases left in between. The germline CDR1 and CDR2 sequences are MNHNS and SASEGT. The CDR3 runs 14 residues. This CDR3 reads CASSEAGEVTEAFF. CDR3 DNA: TGTGCCAGCAGTGAAGCAGGGGAGGTAACTGAAGCTTTCTTT.

This clone has only a few counts. CDR3 nucleotide sequence: TGTGCCAGCAGCTTTGGGGAGACTGAAGCTTTCTTT. It specifies CASSFGETEAFF. The V gene is TRBV11-1, the J gene TRBJ1-1; D unclear. The CDR3 is 12 amino acids. V was trimmed by 3 bases and J by 5 bases, leaving 7 bases between them. Germline-derived CDR1 and CDR2 are SGHAT and FQDESV (reference sequence).

The chain recombines TRBV12-1 with TRBJ1-3. TRBV12-1 is a pseudogene. This CDR3 contains 17 residues. This CDR3 is CASRPIPGVISGNTIYF. CDR3 DNA: TGTGCCAGCAGACCCATTCCCGGGGTAATCTCTGGAAACACCATATATTTT.